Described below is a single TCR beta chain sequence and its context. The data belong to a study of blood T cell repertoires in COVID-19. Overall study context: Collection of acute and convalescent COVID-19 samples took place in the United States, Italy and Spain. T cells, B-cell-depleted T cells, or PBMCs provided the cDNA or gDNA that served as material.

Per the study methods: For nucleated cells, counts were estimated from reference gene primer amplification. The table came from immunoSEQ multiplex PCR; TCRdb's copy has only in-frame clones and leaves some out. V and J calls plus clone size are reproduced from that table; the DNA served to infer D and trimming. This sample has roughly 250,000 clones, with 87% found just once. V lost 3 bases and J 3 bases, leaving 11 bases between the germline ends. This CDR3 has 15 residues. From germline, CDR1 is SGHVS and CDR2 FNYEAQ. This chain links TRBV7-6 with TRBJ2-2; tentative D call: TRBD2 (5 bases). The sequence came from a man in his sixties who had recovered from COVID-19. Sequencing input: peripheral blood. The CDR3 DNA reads TGTGCCAGCAGCTTCCGGACTGGAGACACCGGGGAGCTGTTTTTT. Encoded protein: CASSFRTGDTGELFF.